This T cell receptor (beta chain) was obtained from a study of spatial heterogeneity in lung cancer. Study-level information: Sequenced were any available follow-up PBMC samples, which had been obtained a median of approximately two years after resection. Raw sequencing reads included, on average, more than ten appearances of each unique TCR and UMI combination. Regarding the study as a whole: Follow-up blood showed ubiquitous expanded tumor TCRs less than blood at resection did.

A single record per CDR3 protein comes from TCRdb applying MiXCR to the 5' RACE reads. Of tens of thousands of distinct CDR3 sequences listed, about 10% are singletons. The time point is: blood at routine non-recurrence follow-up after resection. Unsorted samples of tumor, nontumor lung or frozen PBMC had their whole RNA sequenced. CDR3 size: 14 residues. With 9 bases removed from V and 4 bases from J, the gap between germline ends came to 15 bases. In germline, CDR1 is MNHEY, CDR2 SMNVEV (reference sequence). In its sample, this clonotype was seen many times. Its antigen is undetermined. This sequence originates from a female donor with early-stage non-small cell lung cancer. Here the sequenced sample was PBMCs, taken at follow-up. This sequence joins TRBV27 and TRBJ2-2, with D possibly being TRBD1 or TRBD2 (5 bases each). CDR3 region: CASWGISSTGELFF. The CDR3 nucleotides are TGTGCCAGTTGGGGGATTAGTAGCACCGGGGAGCTGTTTTTT.